This T cell receptor beta chain was recorded in a study of CD8 T cells in Susac syndrome. Random hexamers were used to reverse transcribe about 0.5 to 1 ug of RNA. Amplification of TCR beta CDR3 was carried out by immunoSEQ multiplex PCR, which covered 54 Vbeta and 13 Jbeta segments. TCRdb re-called the immunoSEQ multiplex PCR reads with MiXCR, one entry per CDR3 protein. The repertoire has around 62,000 distinct CDR3 sequences, approximately 90% of them found once; the top ten carry roughly 0.19%. The authors carried out high-throughput sequencing of TCR beta. They applied it to CD8+ and CD4+ T cells obtained from blood. The controls, all healthy donors, were matched for age and sex. TEMRA cells were FACS-enriched, with CD8+ and CD4+ T cells isolated negatively. Sequencing used CD8+ T cells from PBMCs. The receptor comes from a human donor in good health.

The CDR3 nucleotides read TGTGCCAGCCAACCGTGGGGGGCAGGCCGCGAACCCCTCCACTTT. Residues: CASQPWGAGREPLHF. The V call is TRBV7-2, the J call TRBJ1-6; D may be TRBD1 (6 bases). Germline CDR1 SGHTA, CDR2 FQGNSA. Trimming left V 8 bases short and J 12 bases short, with 23 bases between. This CDR3 comprises 15 residues.